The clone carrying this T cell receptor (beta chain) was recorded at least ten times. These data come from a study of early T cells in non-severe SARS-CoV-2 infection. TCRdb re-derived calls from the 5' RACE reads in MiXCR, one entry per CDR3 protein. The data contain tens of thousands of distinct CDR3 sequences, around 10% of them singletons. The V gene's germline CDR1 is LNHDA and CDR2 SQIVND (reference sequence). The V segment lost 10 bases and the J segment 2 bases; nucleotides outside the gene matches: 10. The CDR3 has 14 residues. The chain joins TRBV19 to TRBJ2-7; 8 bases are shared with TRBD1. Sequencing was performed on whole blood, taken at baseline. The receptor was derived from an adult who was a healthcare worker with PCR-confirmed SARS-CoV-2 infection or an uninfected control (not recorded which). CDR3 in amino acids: CATRTGGLPYEQYF. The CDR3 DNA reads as TGTGCCACTAGAACAGGGGGACTTCCCTACGAGCAGTACTTC.